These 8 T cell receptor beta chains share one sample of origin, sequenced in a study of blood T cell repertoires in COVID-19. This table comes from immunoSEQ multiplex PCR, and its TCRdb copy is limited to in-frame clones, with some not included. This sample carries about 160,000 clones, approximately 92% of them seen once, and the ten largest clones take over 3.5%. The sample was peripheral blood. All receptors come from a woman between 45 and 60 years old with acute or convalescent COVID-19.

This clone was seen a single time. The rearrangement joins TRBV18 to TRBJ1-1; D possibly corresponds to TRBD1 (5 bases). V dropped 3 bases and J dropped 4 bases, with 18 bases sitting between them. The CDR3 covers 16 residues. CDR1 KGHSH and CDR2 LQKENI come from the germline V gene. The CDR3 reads CASSPQISSGATEAFF. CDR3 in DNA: TGTGCCAGCTCACCCCAGATATCCAGTGGGGCCACTGAAGCTTTCTTT.

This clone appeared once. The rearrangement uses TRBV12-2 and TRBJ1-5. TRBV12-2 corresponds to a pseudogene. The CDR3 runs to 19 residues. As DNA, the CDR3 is TGTGCAAGTCGCTGGCATGGACAGGCGGGGGGGTATAGCAATCAGCCCCAGCATTTT. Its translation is CASRWHGQAGGYSNQPQHF.

The CDR3 nucleotides are TGTGCCAGTAGTACCCGACGACAGGGAAGTGACCATGAAAAACTGTTTTTT. Its translation: CASSTRRQGSDHEKLFF. The J gene is TRBJ1-4, the V gene TRBV19, with 7 bases fitting TRBD1. J was trimmed by 6 bases and V by 4 bases; bases with no gene match: 14. Per germline, CDR1 LNHDA and CDR2 SQIVND (reference sequence). CDR3 length: 17 amino acids. The full variable domain, its missing parts supplied by reference TRBV19 and TRBJ1-4, is DGGITQSPKYLFRKEGQNVTLSCEQNLNHDAMYWYRQDPGQGLRLIYYSQIVNDFQKGDIAEGYSVSREKKESFPLTVTSAQKNPTAFYLCASSTRRQGSDHEKLFFGSGTQLSVL.

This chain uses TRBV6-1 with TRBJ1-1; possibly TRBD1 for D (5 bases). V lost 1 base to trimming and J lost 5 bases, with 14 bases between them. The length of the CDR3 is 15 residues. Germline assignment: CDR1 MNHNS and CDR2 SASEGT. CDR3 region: CASSEVPGITTEAFF. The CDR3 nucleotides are TGTGCCAGCAGTGAAGTCCCAGGGATAACGACTGAAGCTTTCTTT.

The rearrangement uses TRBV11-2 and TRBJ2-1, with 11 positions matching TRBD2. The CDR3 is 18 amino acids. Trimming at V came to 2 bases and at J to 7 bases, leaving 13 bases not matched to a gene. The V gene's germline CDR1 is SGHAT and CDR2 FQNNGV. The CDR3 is CASSLRRLAGYGRNEQFF. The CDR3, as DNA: TGTGCCAGCAGCTTAAGGAGACTAGCGGGATACGGGAGGAATGAGCAGTTCTTC.

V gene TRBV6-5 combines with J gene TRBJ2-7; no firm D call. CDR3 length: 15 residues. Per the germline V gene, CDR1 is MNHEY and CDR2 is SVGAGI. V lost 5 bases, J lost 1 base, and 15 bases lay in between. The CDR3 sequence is CASSQPKLQSYEQYF. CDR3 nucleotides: TGTGCCAGCAGTCAACCTAAGCTCCAATCCTACGAGCAGTACTTC.

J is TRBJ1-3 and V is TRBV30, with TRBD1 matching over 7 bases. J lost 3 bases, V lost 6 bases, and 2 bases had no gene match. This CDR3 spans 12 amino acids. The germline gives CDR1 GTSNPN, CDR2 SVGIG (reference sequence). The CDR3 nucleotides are TGTGCCTGTACAGGGGTTGGAAACACCATATATTTT. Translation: CACTGVGNTIYF.

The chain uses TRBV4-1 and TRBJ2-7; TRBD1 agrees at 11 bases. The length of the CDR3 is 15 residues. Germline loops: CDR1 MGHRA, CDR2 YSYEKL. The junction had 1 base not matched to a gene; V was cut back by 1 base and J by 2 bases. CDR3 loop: CASSQAGQGAYEQYF. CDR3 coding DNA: TGCGCCAGCAGCCAAGCGGGACAGGGGGCCTACGAGCAGTACTTC.